This entry lists 31 T cell receptor beta chains sequenced from one sample in a study of CD8 T cells in Susac syndrome. cDNA came from about 0.46 to 1 ug RNA primed by random hexamers. MiXCR was run by TCRdb on the immunoSEQ multiplex PCR reads, yielding one entry per CDR3 protein. Of about 240,000 distinct CDR3 sequences listed, roughly 95% are singletons. The source material was CD4+ T cells from PBMCs. The receptors come from a human donor with Susac syndrome.

This clonotype was picked up a small number of times. The chain employs TRBV4-1 and TRBJ2-5; no clear D gene. The CDR3 spans 15 residues. Germline CDR1 reads MGHRA; CDR2 reads YSYEKL. Between the trimmed V and J ends, which lost 1 base and 2 bases, there was a span of 11 bases. The CDR3 DNA reads as TGCGCCAGCAGCCAAGGGGTTAGGGCGCAAGAGACCCAGTACTTC. This sequence encodes CASSQGVRAQETQYF.

The genes are TRBV5-1 and TRBJ1-5; D not resolved. CDR1 SGHRS and CDR2 YFSETQ come from the germline V gene. Trimming stripped 4 bases from V and 6 bases from J, with 11 bases between. This CDR3 has 13 residues. CDR3 sequence (DNA): TGCGCCAGCAGCCCGGGAGAGGGTCAGCCCCAGCATTTT. It encodes CASSPGEGQPQHF.

The chain has TRBV18 and TRBJ1-1; 7 bases are a match to TRBD1. After removal of 2 bases from V and 4 bases from J, the junction contained 7 bases not matched to a gene. This CDR3 comprises 15 residues. CDR1 and CDR2 from the germline V gene are KGHSH and LQKENI. Here the CDR3 DNA reads TGTGCCAGCTCACCAGGAATTAGGGGGCTCACTGAAGCTTTCTTT. Amino acid sequence: CASSPGIRGLTEAFF. The whole variable domain, filled in from reference TRBV18 and TRBJ1-1, reads NAGVMQNPRHLVRRRGQEARLRCSPMKGHSHVYWYRQLPEEGLKFMVYLQKENIIDESGMPKERFSAEFPKEGPSILRIQQVVRGDSAAYFCASSPGIRGLTEAFFGQGTRLTVV.

The chain uses TRBV10-1 and TRBJ2-2; 7 nucleotides match TRBD1. The CDR3 is made up of 15 amino acids. Germline-derived CDR1 and CDR2 are WNHNN and SYGVQD (reference sequence). Trimming removed 4 bases from V and 3 bases from J; junction bases left unmatched: 5. The CDR3 DNA sequence: TGCGCCAGCAGTGGACAGGGTATTGACACCGGGGAGCTGTTTTTT. Its protein is CASSGQGIDTGELFF.

This chain joins TRBV14 and TRBJ2-7, with TRBD2 matching 8 bases. Germline V CDR1 and CDR2: SGHDN, FVKESK. J was trimmed by 0 bases and V by 6 bases; bases with no gene match: 4. There are 14 residues in the CDR3. The CDR3 nucleotides are TGTGCCAGCAGAACTAGCGGTACCTCCTACGAGCAGTACTTC. This codes for CASRTSGTSYEQYF.

The rearrangement joins TRBV15 to TRBJ2-5, with no clear D. Germline values: CDR1 LNHNV, CDR2 YYDKDF (reference sequence). V lost 0 bases to trimming and J lost 5 bases, with 25 bases between them. The CDR3 sequence is 19 residues long. CDR3 DNA: TGTGCCACCAGCAGAGAACTTACTCCGTTGAGACCCGGGTTGGAGACCCAGTACTTC. Amino acid sequence: CATSRELTPLRPGLETQYF.

The chain links TRBV11-1 to TRBJ2-1; D may be TRBD2 (6 bases). Germline CDR1 and CDR2: SGHAT and FQDESV (reference sequence). The CDR3 totals 16 residues. Deletions cut 3 bases from V and 7 bases from J, with 19 bases between. The DNA of the CDR3 is TGTGCCAGCAGCTTTGGGGGGAGCATGATCGAAAATGAGCAGTTCTTC. Translating gives CASSFGGSMIENEQFF. The variable domain in full, with the rest retrieved from reference TRBV11-1 and TRBJ2-1, is EAEVAQSPRYKITEKSQAVAFWCDPISGHATLYWYRQILGQGPELLVQFQDESVVDDSQLPKDRFSAERLKGVDSTLKIQPAELGDSAMYLCASSFGGSMIENEQFFGPGTRLTVL.

This rearrangement joins TRBV12-3 or TRBV12-4 to TRBJ2-7, with D possibly called TRBD1 or TRBD2 (5 bases each). Trimming took 5 bases from V and 2 from J, leaving 10 bases between them. CDR3 size: 13 residues. This CDR3 reads CASSGGRAYEQYF. The CDR3 DNA sequence: TGTGCCAGCAGTGGGGGAAGGGCCTACGAGCAGTACTTC.

The rearrangement joins TRBV7-2 to TRBJ1-5, with TRBD1 matching 9 bases. The germline gives CDR1 SGHTA, CDR2 FQGNSA. The CDR3 runs to 15 residues. The V segment lost 1 base and the J segment 8 bases; nucleotides outside the gene matches: 6. The CDR3 DNA is TGTGCCAGCAGCTTAGGGCTGGGACAGGGAAAGCCCCAGCATTTT. Translated: CASSLGLGQGKPQHF. Full variable domain (remainder filled in from reference TRBV7-2 and TRBJ1-5): GAGVSQSPSNKVTEKGKDVELRCDPISGHTALYWYRQSLGQGLEFLIYFQGNSAPDKSGLPSDRFSAERTGGSVSTLTIQRTQQEDSAVYLCASSLGLGQGKPQHFGDGTRLSIL.

The chain joins TRBV7-9 to TRBJ1-1; D remains ambiguous. Germline V gives CDR1 SEHNR, CDR2 FQNEAQ (reference sequence). The CDR3 totals 13 residues. V lost 6 bases and J lost 1, with 9 bases in between. Written as DNA, the CDR3 is TGTGCCAGCAGAGTAGAGCCGAACACTGAAGCTTTCTTT. This translates into CASRVEPNTEAFF.

The rearrangement joins TRBV30 to TRBJ2-5, with D maybe TRBD2 (6 bases). Germline V CDR1 and CDR2: GTSNPN, SVGIG (reference sequence). This CDR3 has 15 residues. With 0 bases removed from V and 4 bases from J, the gap between germline ends came to 15 bases. The CDR3 DNA sequence: TGTGCCTGGAGTGTATTCGCGGGACCCGGAGAGACCCAGTACTTC. Its translation is CAWSVFAGPGETQYF.

This chain uses TRBV29-1 with TRBJ2-1; 8 bases map to TRBD2. Germline V gene sequence: CDR1 SQVTM, CDR2 ANQGSEA. The V gene end was trimmed by 8 bases and the J gene end by 7 bases; junction bases not matched to a gene: 16. The CDR3 extends over 15 amino acids. The DNA for the CDR3 is TGCAGCACCCAAGCCCTAAGCGGGGGTGGGAATGAGCAGTTCTTC. As protein: CSTQALSGGGNEQFF.

The chain combines TRBV7-9 with TRBJ2-1; the D is unclear. This CDR3 comprises 13 residues. Looked up from germline, CDR1 is SEHNR and CDR2 is FQNEAQ (reference sequence). Trimming removed 1 base at V and 9 bases at J, with 10 bases between. The CDR3 nucleotides read TGTGCCAGCAGCTTAGTAGGGTTTAGTGAGCAGTTCTTC. Amino acids: CASSLVGFSEQFF.

The chain has TRBV4-2 and TRBJ2-2, with 13 bases that match TRBD2. This CDR3 has 19 amino acids. After removal of 1 base from V and 7 bases from J, the junction contained 12 bases not matched to a gene. Germline assignment: CDR1 LGHNA and CDR2 YNFKEQ. The CDR3 DNA follows: TGTGCCAGCAGCCAAGGACTAGCGGGAGGATATAGTCGGGGCGGGGAGCTGTTTTTT. Its protein is CASSQGLAGGYSRGGELFF.

In its sample, this clonotype was seen once. This chain joins TRBV9 and TRBJ2-3; 10 nucleotides line up with TRBD2. The CDR3 sequence is 17 residues long. V trimming: 0 bases; J trimming: 1 base; junction bases outside the gene matches: 5. Germline V gene data show CDR1 as SGDLS and CDR2 as YYNGEE. This chain's CDR3 is CASSVGTSGKGTDTQYF. CDR3 DNA sequence: TGTGCCAGCAGCGTAGGCACTAGCGGGAAGGGCACAGATACGCAGTATTTT.

This clonotype was counted a few times. The V and J genes are TRBV6-5 and TRBJ1-2, with a tentative D call TRBD1 (5 bases). This CDR3 has 11 amino acids. CDR1 MNHEY and CDR2 SVGAGI come from the germline V gene. Trimming pared 5 bases from V and 7 bases from J, leaving 8 bases between. CDR3 nucleotide sequence: TGTGCCAGCAGTCCGGGGGTTGGCTACACCTTC. It yields the protein CASSPGVGYTF.

The chain has TRBV9 and TRBJ1-2; no definite D call. This CDR3 has 18 residues. In germline, CDR1 is SGDLS, CDR2 YYNGEE. V shed 0 bases and J shed 4 bases, with 22 bases lying between them. CDR3 in DNA: TGTGCCAGCAGCGTAGAATCAGGACGACGGCTAGCCGGCTATGGCTACACCTTC. Translation: CASSVESGRRLAGYGYTF.

In this sample, this clonotype turned up once. The chain recombines TRBV4-1 with TRBJ2-2; TRBD1 agrees at 10 bases. Germline V CDR1 and CDR2: MGHRA, YSYEKL. This CDR3 comprises 18 residues. Trimming removed 2 bases from V and 3 bases from J; junction bases left unmatched: 9. The CDR3 reads CASSQPRDRGLHTGELFF. The DNA of the CDR3 is TGCGCCAGCAGCCAACCCCGGGACAGGGGTTTACACACCGGGGAGCTGTTTTTT.

The chain joins TRBV15 to TRBJ2-7, with 14 bases fitting TRBD2. CDR1 and CDR2 (germline): LNHNV, YYDKDF (reference sequence). After removal of 8 bases from V and 6 bases from J, the junction contained 12 bases not matched to a gene. The CDR3 covers 16 residues. CDR3 DNA sequence: TGTGCCACCGGCAAAGCCGGGACTAGCGGGAGTTCCGAGCAGTACTTC. Its protein product is CATGKAGTSGSSEQYF. Full variable domain (rest looked up from reference TRBV15 and TRBJ2-7): DAMVIQNPRYQVTQFGKPVTLSCSQTLNHNVMYWYQQKSSQAPKLLFHYYDKDFNNEADTPDNFQSRRPNTSFCFLDIRSPGLGDTAMYLCATGKAGTSGSSEQYFGPGTRLTVT.

The chain joins TRBV5-1 to TRBJ1-4, with D maybe TRBD1 (6 bases). There are 14 residues in the CDR3. The germline CDR1 and CDR2 sequences are SGHRS and YFSETQ. Trimming removed 4 bases at V and 7 bases at J, with 14 bases between. The CDR3 nucleotides are TGCGCCAGCAGCGAATTACAGGGTTCTGAAAAACTGTTTTTT. It yields the protein CASSELQGSEKLFF.

The chain carries TRBV5-4 and TRBJ2-5, with D unresolved. Germline CDR1 SGHNT, CDR2 YYREEE (reference sequence). V gave up 5 bases and J gave up 1 base, with 9 bases separating them. This CDR3 spans 13 amino acids. The CDR3 region is CASSCRAQETQYF. The CDR3 coding sequence is TGTGCCAGCAGTTGCAGAGCCCAAGAGACCCAGTACTTC.

The chain links TRBV20-1 to TRBJ2-7; D might be TRBD1 (6 bases). Trimming shortened V by 3 bases and J by 4 bases, and 13 bases separated the two germline ends. This CDR3 contains 13 residues. Germline CDR1 and CDR2: DFQATT and SNEGSKA (reference sequence). CDR3 in amino acids: CSASSATGYEQYF. CDR3 DNA sequence: TGCAGTGCTAGCTCCGCCACAGGGTACGAGCAGTACTTC.

V gene TRBV20-1 combines with J gene TRBJ2-7; TRBD1 is a possible D gene (6 bases). CDR1 is DFQATT and CDR2 is SNEGSKA in the germline V gene (reference sequence). V was pared by 3 bases and J by 3 bases, with 15 bases between. The CDR3 loop spans 14 amino acids. The CDR3 is CSARSPKGDYEQYF. As DNA, the CDR3 is TGCAGTGCTAGGAGCCCCAAGGGGGACTACGAGCAGTACTTC.

The chain recombines TRBV5-1 with TRBJ2-6, with TRBD2 matching over 11 bases. Germline values: CDR1 SGHRS, CDR2 YFSETQ. There are 18 residues in the CDR3. The V segment lost 0 bases and the J segment 4 bases; nucleotides outside the gene matches: 6. CDR3 bases: TGCGCCAGCAGCTTGGGACTAGCGGGATCTTTCGGGGCCAACGTCCTGACTTTC. Translated, it gives CASSLGLAGSFGANVLTF.

The J gene is TRBJ2-7, the V gene TRBV27; D remains ambiguous. The V end lost 8 bases, the J end lost 1 base, and 21 bases lay between the germline ends. The CDR3 consists of 16 residues. CDR1 and CDR2 from the germline V gene are MNHEY and SMNVEV (reference sequence). The CDR3 bases are TGTGCCAGCGCCGAGGTGGGTAGCCTGATGTCCTACGAGCAGTACTTC. Translated, it gives CASAEVGSLMSYEQYF.

V gene TRBV6-1 combines with J gene TRBJ1-2, with D tentatively TRBD1 (6 bases). This CDR3 comprises 13 residues. Trimming pared 4 bases from V and 7 bases from J, leaving 13 bases between. The germline V gene has CDR1 MNHNS and CDR2 SASEGT. The CDR3 DNA is TGTGCCAGCAGTGGACAGGTCGGTGGTGGCTACACCTTC. It yields the protein CASSGQVGGGYTF.

This clonotype was detected only once. The chain uses TRBV6-6 and TRBJ2-3; TRBD2 matches 10 bases. Germline CDR1 MNHNY, CDR2 SVGAGI (reference sequence). With V trimmed by 2 bases and J by 1 base, 3 bases remained unmatched. There are 16 residues in the CDR3. CDR3 protein: CASSYPGLAGTDTQYF. The CDR3 DNA follows: TGTGCCAGCAGTTACCCTGGACTAGCGGGCACAGATACGCAGTATTTT.

The CDR3 region has the DNA TGTGCCACCAGTGGAGCAGGGGACGGCACCTACAATGAGCAGTTCTTC. It specifies CATSGAGDGTYNEQFF. This chain links TRBV24-1 with TRBJ2-1; a possible D gene is TRBD1 (6 bases). Germline CDR1 KGHDR, CDR2 SFDVKD. Trimming left V 5 bases short and J 2 bases short, with 15 bases between. The CDR3 has 16 amino acids.

The V gene is TRBV30, the J gene TRBJ1-1; D is ambiguous. V lost 2 bases and J lost 3, with 10 bases in between. Germline CDR1 GTSNPN, CDR2 SVGIG (reference sequence). This CDR3 is 13 amino acids long. The CDR3 is CAWSFSVDTEAFF. In DNA, the CDR3 is TGTGCCTGGAGTTTCTCGGTGGACACTGAAGCTTTCTTT. Together with reference TRBV30 and TRBJ1-1, the CDR3 gives the full variable domain: SQTIHQWPATLVQPVGSPLSLECTVEGTSNPNLYWYRQAAGRGLQLLFYSVGIGQISSEVPQNLSASRPQDRQFILSSKKLLLSDSGFYLCAWSFSVDTEAFFGQGTRLTVV.

The chain carries TRBV9 and TRBJ2-1, with D perhaps TRBD1 (7 bases). Between the trimmed V and J ends, which lost 0 bases and 4 bases, there was a span of 17 bases. Germline lookup yields CDR1 SGDLS and CDR2 YYNGEE. This CDR3 is 17 amino acids long. CDR3 in amino acids: CASSVGLEGARYNEQFF. As DNA, the CDR3 is TGTGCCAGCAGCGTAGGACTGGAGGGGGCGAGATACAATGAGCAGTTCTTC.

The chain couples TRBV7-2 to TRBJ2-3; the D is unclear. The CDR3 sequence is 14 residues long. Trimming cost V 5 bases and J 2 bases, with 11 bases left between them. The V gene's germline CDR1 is SGHTA and CDR2 FQGNSA. The CDR3 loop reads CASSLRRDTDTQYF. The CDR3 DNA reads TGTGCCAGCAGCCTCCGCCGAGACACAGATACGCAGTATTTT.